This TCR beta chain was sequenced for a study of blood T cell repertoires in COVID-19 (dated by TCRdb to 2020 to 2022). In terms of the full investigation: The collaborator samples originated in the United States, Italy and Spain and spanned the acute and convalescent phases of COVID-19. A de-identified subject ID, COVID-19 status, age in years and sex were almost always included in the sample metadata. The material from the prospective study consisted of cDNA or gDNA derived from T cells, B-cell-depleted T cells, or PBMCs. The dataset comprised deeply sampled blood TCRbeta repertoires from subjects exposed to, actively infected with, or recovered from COVID-19. A freely available public database, intended as a resource for researchers studying the immune response to SARS-CoV-2, is where the repertoires were released. The samples were drawn from the first 160 participants of the ongoing ImmuneRACE study and from 1,254 subjects provided by 6 global collaborators. Where available, HLA class I and class II types were obtained from metadata supplied by the sample provider rather than from assay-based typing. Paper-wide results and their limitations: The amount of clinical and demographic metadata varied by source and participant and was provided uncurated.

Each collaborating institution followed its own protocols to collect whole blood in K2EDTA tubes. For TCRbeta analysis, collaborators shipped samples in one of three forms: frozen whole blood, isolated PBMCs, or DNA extracted from either of those sample types. Trimming takes 4 bases from V and 0 bases from J, and the germline ends sit 9 bases apart. The CDR3 sequence holds 15 residues, the cysteine and phenylalanine included. The read is trimmed to its CDR3 DNA, 45 bases read in frame from base 1. Per the germline V gene, MNHEY is the CDR1 and SVGAGI is the CDR2. Worth noting for this clone: The antigen this receptor binds is unknown. No base quality information exists; no much larger clone differs at one position.

TCRbeta CDR3 regions were amplified from genomic DNA using the immunoSEQ Assay, a bias-controlled multiplex PCR. Per the source publication's procedure: The number of nucleated cells in each sample was estimated by amplification of reference gene primers within the assay. To quantify the absolute abundance of each unique TCRbeta CDR3 rearrangement, sequence reads were collapsed and filtered. Productive Simpson clonality was computed per sample as the square root of Simpson's diversity index over productive rearrangements. Held by TCRdb, this immuneACCESS table contains in-frame sequences only and omits some clones. Under half of the omission traces to an unresolved V gene where checked; the cause of the rest is unknown. The V and J calls and clone size were taken over from that table, and D and trimming were inferred from the DNA. Present in this sample are about 170,000 clones, roughly 90% of which were seen just once. Together, the top ten hold under 30% of the sample.

The origin of this receptor is a man aged 55 to 70 with acute or convalescent COVID-19. The specimen sequenced was peripheral blood. Recombination joined TRBV6-5 with TRBJ2-2, with TRBD1 perhaps the D gene, on 6 matching bases. The nucleotide sequence is TGTGCCAGCAGTTCGGACAGCTCGAACACCGGGGAGCTGTTTTTT. Translated, it reads CASSSDSSNTGELFF.